The T cell receptor beta chain under discussion was sequenced for a study of blood T cell repertoires in COVID-19. As for the study in general: COVID-19 samples from acute and convalescent phases originated in the United States, Italy and Spain.

CDR3 length: 15 residues. Germline V gene data show CDR1 as SGDLS and CDR2 as YYNGEE. V lost 3 bases and J lost 4; bases outside the gene matches: 3. Cohorts were assigned according to the clinical history that participants reported. Produced via immunoSEQ multiplex PCR; TCRdb's table is partial and in-frame only. This table holds 200,000 to 250,000 clones, approximately 86% found once. Sequenced sample: PBMCs or T cells enriched from blood (not recorded which). The receptor was derived from a man between 18 and 29 years old with acute COVID-19. This sequence joins TRBV9 and TRBJ2-5, with 13 bases matching TRBD2. In nucleotides, the CDR3 is TGTGCCAGCAGCGGCGGGACTAGCGGGACAGAGACCCAGTACTTC. This sequence encodes CASSGGTSGTETQYF. The variable domain in full, with the rest retrieved from reference TRBV9 and TRBJ2-5, is DSGVTQTPKHLITATGQRVTLRCSPRSGDLSVYWYQQSLDQGLQFLIQYYNGEERAKGNILERFSAQQFPDLHSELNLSSLELGDSALYFCASSGGTSGTETQYFGPGTRLLVL.